This is a list of T cell receptor beta chains from one sample in a study of T cells in Graves' hyperthyroidism and ophthalmopathy. TCRdb called the multiplex PCR reads again in MiXCR, with one record for every CDR3 protein. In the table there are some 350,000 distinct CDR3 sequences, roughly 14% of which are singletons. The sequenced sample was blood. These TCRs come from a woman between 18 and 30 years old with Graves' hyperthyroidism that later progressed to Graves' ophthalmopathy. The CDR3 runs from the conserved cysteine through the conserved F or W. Fields, in order: clone size, V gene, J gene, D gene, CDR3 DNA, CDR3 protein. D genes are given only for firm matches. Only some rows state a clone size, as once, few, many or a class for expanded clones.

many	TRBV12-3/TRBV12-4	TRBJ1-5	.	TGTGCCAGCAGCCCCGAGGCAGGCGAATATAGCAATCAGCCCCAGCATTTT	CASSPEAGEYSNQPQHF
few	TRBV10-3	TRBJ2-1	TRBD2	TGTGCCATCAGTTATGTCGAGCGGGGCCCCCACCAGTTCTTC	CAISYVERGPHQFF
many	TRBV5-1	TRBJ2-5	TRBD1	TGCGCCAGCAGCAATAGGCCAGGGGGCGAGACGGGAGAGACCCAGTACTTC	CASSNRPGGETGETQYF
few	TRBV29-1	TRBJ2-1	TRBD2	TGCAGCGTTCATAGCGGGAGCTCCTACAATGAGCAGTTCTTC	CSVHSGSSYNEQFF
many	TRBV29-1	TRBJ2-1	.	TGCAGCGTTGAACGGGGCGTGAATGAGCAGTTCTTC	CSVERGVNEQFF
many	TRBV27	TRBJ2-6	TRBD1	TGTGCCAGCAGTTACTTGGGGACAGGTGACCCTCGGGGGTCTGGGGCCAACGTCCTGACTTTC	CASSYLGTGDPRGSGANVLTF
few	TRBV2	TRBJ2-1	.	TGTGCCAGCAACTCTGCCAATGAGCAGTTCTTC	CASNSANEQFF
many	TRBV18	TRBJ2-5	TRBD1	TGTGCCAGCGATGGACAGGGGAGGTTCGAGACCCAGTACTTC	CASDGQGRFETQYF
many	TRBV18	TRBJ1-4	.	TGTGCCAGCTCACCACGGGAGTCTAATGAAAAACTGTTTTTT	CASSPRESNEKLFF
few	TRBV2	TRBJ1-4	.	TGTGCCAGCAGTTTGGACTCTAATCAGGGAGGAAAACTGTTTTTT	CASSLDSNQGGKLFF
.	TRBV7-9	TRBJ2-1	TRBD2	TGTGCCAGCGGTCCCGGGACTAGCGGGATCAAATTCTTC	CASGPGTSGIKFF
few	TRBV6-5	TRBJ2-3	.	TGTGCCAGCAGTTACCTGGGTGCTAGCACAGATACGCAGTATTTT	CASSYLGASTDTQYF
many	TRBV20-1	TRBJ2-3	TRBD2	TGCAGTGCCCGGGGGGAGCCCCCCACAGATACGCAGTATTTT	CSARGEPPTDTQYF
.	TRBV20-1	TRBJ2-1	.	TGCAGTGCTTCCTCGGCGGCGGGAACCTACAATGAGCAGTTCTTC	CSASSAAGTYNEQFF
few	TRBV14	TRBJ2-3	TRBD2	TGTGCCAGCAGCCCAAGACTAGCGGGGACCACAGATACGCAGTATTTT	CASSPRLAGTTDTQYF
.	TRBV18	TRBJ1-6	.	TGTGCCAGCTCGCTTTCCGGGACAATAAATTCACCCCTCCACTTT	CASSLSGTINSPLHF
many	TRBV7-2	TRBJ1-1	.	TGTGCCAGCAGCTTAGTGGCTGGACAGACCAACACTGAAGCTTTCTTT	CASSLVAGQTNTEAFF
.	TRBV9	TRBJ1-1	.	TGTGCCAAAAAGGAGGGGCTGAGCACTGAAGCTTTCTTT	CAKKEGLSTEAFF
.	TRBV28	TRBJ1-1	.	TGTGCCAGCAGTGTGGACTACGTGGCTTTCTTT	CASSVDYVAFF
few	TRBV30	TRBJ1-2	TRBD1	TGTGCCTGGAGTGTACTCGACAGGGGGACCTATGGCTACACCTTC	CAWSVLDRGTYGYTF
many	TRBV7-6	TRBJ2-3	TRBD1	TGTGCCAGCAGCTACGACAGGGTTCCTAGCACAGATACGCAGTATTTT	CASSYDRVPSTDTQYF
many	TRBV7-9	TRBJ2-3	.	TGTGCCAGCAGCTTAGCGGGGAAAACAGATACGCAGTATTTT	CASSLAGKTDTQYF
many	TRBV11-2	TRBJ2-1	.	TGTGCCAGCAGCCAAAAACACTACAATGAGCAGTTCTTC	CASSQKHYNEQFF